The rows below give T cell receptor beta chains drawn from one sample of a study of beta chain features in type 1 diabetes. Data came from immunoSEQ multiplex PCR; TCRdb stores just in-frame clones and leaves some out. The data hold 150,000 to 200,000 clones, with less than 9.5% observed a single time. Sequencing input: central memory CD4+ T cells from blood. Receptors originate from a woman in her late teens or twenties in good health. The CDR3 runs from the conserved cysteine through the conserved F or W. The D gene is left open where the match is weak. Size tells how often a clone was seen (once, few, many) or the class of an expanded clone, and some rows leave it out.

V	J	D	size	DNA	CDR3
TRBV19	TRBJ2-3	TRBD2	few	TGTGCCAGTAGGGGGACTAGCGGGAGAACAGATACGCAGTATTTT	CASRGTSGRTDTQYF
TRBV19	TRBJ1-2	-	many	TGTGCCAGTAGTATTGGACTCCGGAAGGGCTATGGCTACACCTTC	CASSIGLRKGYGYTF
TRBV6-5	TRBJ2-1	TRBD1	-	TGTGCCAGCAGGCGTACCGGGACAGGGATCAATGAGCAGTTCTTC	CASRRTGTGINEQFF
TRBV7-9	TRBJ1-1	TRBD1	-	TGTGCCAGCAGCTTAAAAGGACAGGGGGTAACTGAAGCTTTCTTT	CASSLKGQGVTEAFF
TRBV2	TRBJ2-3	TRBD2	few	TGTGCCAGCAGTGAGAGACTAGCGGGGGGCACAGATACGCAGTATTTT	CASSERLAGGTDTQYF
TRBV25-1	TRBJ2-5	TRBD2	-	TGTGCCAGCAGTCCTTTCCGGGAGGCCGAGGGAGAGACCCAGTACTTC	CASSPFREAEGETQYF
TRBV9	TRBJ1-1	TRBD1	many	TGTGCCAGCAGCGTAAACACAGGGGTCACTGAAGCTTTCTTT	CASSVNTGVTEAFF
TRBV27	TRBJ2-1	TRBD2	few	TGTGCCAGCAGAGGGGGCCCGGGACTAGCTATTGAGCAGTTCTTC	CASRGGPGLAIEQFF
TRBV11-2	TRBJ1-5	-	few	TGTGCCAGCAGCATTTTTACAGGGAGCAATCAGCCCCAGCATTTT	CASSIFTGSNQPQHF
TRBV5-1	TRBJ2-5	-	few	TGCGCCAGCAGCTTGGACTGGGGCGAGACCCAGTACTTC	CASSLDWGETQYF
TRBV4-3	TRBJ2-3	TRBD1	few	TGCGCCAGCAGCCACGGAGGACAGGGTGGAGATACGCAGTATTTT	CASSHGGQGGDTQYF
TRBV30	TRBJ2-1	TRBD2	many	TGTGCCTGGAGTGCTAAGGGACTAGCGGACAATGAGCAGTTCTTC	CAWSAKGLADNEQFF
TRBV5-1	TRBJ2-3	TRBD1	-	TGCGCCAGCGCCCTGACAGGGCGGGCAGATACGCAGTATTTT	CASALTGRADTQYF
TRBV2	TRBJ1-1	TRBD1	few	TGTGCCAGCAGTGAAGGACAGGGCCTGGGAGAAACTGAAGCTTTCTTT	CASSEGQGLGETEAFF
TRBV10-3	TRBJ2-6	TRBD1	-	TGTGCCATCAGCCCCCAAGGGACAGGGGGCGGTGGGGCCAACGTCCTGACTTTC	CAISPQGTGGGGANVLTF
TRBV18	TRBJ2-5	TRBD1	few	TGTGCCAGCTCACTAAGACAGGGACCCTCGGAGACCCAGTACTTC	CASSLRQGPSETQYF
TRBV5-1	TRBJ2-5	-	few	TGCGCCAGCAGCTTGATGGGGCGGGGAGGAGAGACCCAGTACTTC	CASSLMGRGGETQYF
TRBV29-1	TRBJ1-1	-	few	TGCAGCGTTGATAGGGCAGGGGTAAGGACTGAAGCTTTCTTT	CSVDRAGVRTEAFF
TRBV6-6	TRBJ2-7	-	-	TGTGCCAGCAGTTATGAACAGCTCTACGAGCAGTACTTC	CASSYEQLYEQYF
TRBV7-2	TRBJ2-2	TRBD2	-	TGTGCCAGCACCGTTTTTACTAGCGGGAGAGGGAGCAGGGAGCTGTTTTTT	CASTVFTSGRGSRELFF
TRBV13	TRBJ1-1	-	few	TGTGCCAGCAGCCTACGATATGGCCAGGGTGAAGCTTTCTTT	CASSLRYGQGEAFF
TRBV21-1	TRBJ1-1	-	few	TGTGCCAGCAGCCCCGGGGGGAGGGCAAGCACTGAAGCTTTCTTT	CASSPGGRASTEAFF
TRBV6-1	TRBJ2-7	-	few	TGTGCCAGCACGTCGGTCGTGGGGAGGTTCCAAGAGCAGTACTTC	CASTSVVGRFQEQYF
TRBV5-1	TRBJ2-7	TRBD1	-	TGCGCCAGCAGCTTGGGACAGGGGGTTTCCCCTACCCAGGAGTACTTC	CASSLGQGVSPTQEYF
TRBV23-1	TRBJ1-1	TRBD1	-	TGCGCCAGCAGTCACAGGGACAGGAACACTGAAGCTTTCTTT	CASSHRDRNTEAFF
TRBV4-3	TRBJ1-5	-	-	TGCGCCAGCAGCCGTCACGACAGAGACAATCAGCCCCAGCATTTT	CASSRHDRDNQPQHF
TRBV7-2	TRBJ2-1	-	few	TGTGCCAGCAGCTCATCCAATCAGGGCAATGAGCAGTTCTTC	CASSSSNQGNEQFF
TRBV7-2	TRBJ2-7	TRBD1	few	TGTGCCAGCTCCCGGGACAGGGGCCACGAGCAGTACTTC	CASSRDRGHEQYF
TRBV5-4	TRBJ2-1	-	few	TGTGCCAGCAGCTTGGCGTCCTCCCTCAATGAGCAGTTCTTC	CASSLASSLNEQFF
TRBV7-6	TRBJ2-7	TRBD2	-	TGTGCCAGCAGCCTCAGCGGGGGGAGCTCCTACGAGCAGTACTTC	CASSLSGGSSYEQYF
TRBV7-2	TRBJ2-1	TRBD1	few	TGTGCCAGCAGCTTAAGGGGACAGGGGTCGGGTGAGCAGTTCTTC	CASSLRGQGSGEQFF
TRBV7-6	TRBJ2-5	TRBD2	-	TGTGCCAGCAGCTTAGCCCCCAGCGGGGGCCCCAAAGAGACCCAGTACTTC	CASSLAPSGGPKETQYF
TRBV6-5	TRBJ1-6	-	-	TGTGCCAGCAGTTACTCTACGGTAGATAATTCACCCCTCCACTTT	CASSYSTVDNSPLHF
TRBV6-5	TRBJ1-2	-	-	TGTGCCACCGCTCCGACGTCCGGGGGAGACTATGGCTACACCTTC	CATAPTSGGDYGYTF
TRBV9	TRBJ1-2	TRBD1	few	TGTGCCAGCAGCCCCAGGGGGTTAGCTAACTATGGCTACACCTTC	CASSPRGLANYGYTF
TRBV11-2	TRBJ1-6	-	few	TGTGCCAGCAGCTACGCCGGGGGACTCTATTCACCCCTCCACTTT	CASSYAGGLYSPLHF
TRBV11-2	TRBJ2-4	-	-	TGTGCCAGCAGCCCCCAGGGAGGAAACATTCAGTACTTC	CASSPQGGNIQYF
TRBV7-9	TRBJ2-2	-	few	TGTGCCAGCAGCCCCCAAAGGGGTCGCGGGGAGCTGTTTTTT	CASSPQRGRGELFF
TRBV2	TRBJ1-1	-	few	TGTGCCAGCAGTGAAACCCGAGGGGGAGGGGTTGAAGCTTTCTTT	CASSETRGGGVEAFF
TRBV7-9	TRBJ2-7	-	-	TGTGCCAGCTCCTGGGAAGCAGGAGGGTACGAGCAGTACTTC	CASSWEAGGYEQYF
TRBV5-1	TRBJ1-1	-	-	TGCGCCAGCAGCTTTAATTTCGGTACCATGAGCACTGAAGCTTTCTTT	CASSFNFGTMSTEAFF